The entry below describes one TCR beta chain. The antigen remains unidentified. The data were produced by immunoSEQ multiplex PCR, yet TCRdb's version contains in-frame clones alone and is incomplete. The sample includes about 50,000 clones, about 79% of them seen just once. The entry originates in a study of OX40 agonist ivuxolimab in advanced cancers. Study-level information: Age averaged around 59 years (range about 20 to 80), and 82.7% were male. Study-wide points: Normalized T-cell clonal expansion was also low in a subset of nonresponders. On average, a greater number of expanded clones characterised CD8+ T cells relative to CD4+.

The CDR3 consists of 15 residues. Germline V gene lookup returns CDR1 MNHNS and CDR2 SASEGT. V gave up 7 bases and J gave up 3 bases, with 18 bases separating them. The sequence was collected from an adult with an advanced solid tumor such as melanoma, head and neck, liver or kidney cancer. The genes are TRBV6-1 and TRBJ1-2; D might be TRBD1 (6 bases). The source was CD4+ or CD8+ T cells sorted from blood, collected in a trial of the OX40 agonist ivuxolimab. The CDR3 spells CASTLTTGSHYGYTF. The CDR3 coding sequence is TGTGCCAGCACCCTCACAACAGGGAGTCACTATGGCTACACCTTC.